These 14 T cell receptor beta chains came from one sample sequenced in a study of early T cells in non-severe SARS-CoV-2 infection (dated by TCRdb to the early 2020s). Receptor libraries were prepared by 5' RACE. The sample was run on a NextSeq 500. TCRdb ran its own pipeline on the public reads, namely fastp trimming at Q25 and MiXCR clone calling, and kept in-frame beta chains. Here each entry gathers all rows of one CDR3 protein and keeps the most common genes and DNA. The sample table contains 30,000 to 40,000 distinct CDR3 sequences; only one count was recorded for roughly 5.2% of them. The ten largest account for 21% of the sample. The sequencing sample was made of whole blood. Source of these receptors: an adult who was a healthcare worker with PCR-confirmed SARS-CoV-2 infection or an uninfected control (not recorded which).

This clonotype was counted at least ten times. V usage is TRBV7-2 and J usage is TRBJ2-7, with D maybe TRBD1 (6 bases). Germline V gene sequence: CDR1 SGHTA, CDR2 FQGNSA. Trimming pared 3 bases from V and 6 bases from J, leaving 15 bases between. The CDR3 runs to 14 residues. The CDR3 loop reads CASSFGTTYSEQYF. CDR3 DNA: TGTGCCAGCAGCTTCGGGACAACCTACTCCGAGCAGTACTTC.

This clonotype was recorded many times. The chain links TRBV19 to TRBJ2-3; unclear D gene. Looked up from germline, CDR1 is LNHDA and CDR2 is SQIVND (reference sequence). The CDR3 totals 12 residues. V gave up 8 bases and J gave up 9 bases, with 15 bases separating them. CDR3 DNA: TGTGCCAGTTATGGGCCGGGCCGGACGCAGTATTTT. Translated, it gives CASYGPGRTQYF.

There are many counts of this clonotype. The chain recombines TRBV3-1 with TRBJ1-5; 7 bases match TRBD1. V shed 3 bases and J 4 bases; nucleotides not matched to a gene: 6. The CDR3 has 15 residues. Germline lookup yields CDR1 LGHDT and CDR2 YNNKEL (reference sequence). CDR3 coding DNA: TGTGCCAGCAGCCAGGATAACAGGGGAAATCAGCCCCAGCATTTT. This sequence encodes CASSQDNRGNQPQHF.

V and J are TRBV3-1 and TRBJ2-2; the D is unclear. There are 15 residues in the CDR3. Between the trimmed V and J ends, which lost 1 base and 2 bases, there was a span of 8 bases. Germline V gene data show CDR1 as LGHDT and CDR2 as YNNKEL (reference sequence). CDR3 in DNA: TGTGCCAGCAGCCAAGGAGAGGTTAACACCGGGGAGCTGTTTTTT. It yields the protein CASSQGEVNTGELFF. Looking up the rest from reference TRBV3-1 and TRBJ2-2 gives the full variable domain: DTAVSQTPKYLVTQMGNDKSIKCEQNLGHDTMYWYKQDSKKFLKIMFSYNNKELIINETVPNRFSPKSPDKAHLNLHINSLELGDSAVYFCASSQGEVNTGELFFGEGSRLTVL.

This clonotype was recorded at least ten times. CDR3 in amino acids: CATSRRAPGSYEQYF. CDR3 DNA: TGTGCCACCAGCAGACGCGCGCCGGGTAGTTACGAGCAGTACTTC. V and J are TRBV15 and TRBJ2-7; D is uncertain. The CDR3 loop spans 15 amino acids. With 2 bases removed from V and 4 bases from J, the gap between germline ends came to 15 bases. CDR1 is LNHNV, CDR2 YYDKDF, per germline (reference sequence).

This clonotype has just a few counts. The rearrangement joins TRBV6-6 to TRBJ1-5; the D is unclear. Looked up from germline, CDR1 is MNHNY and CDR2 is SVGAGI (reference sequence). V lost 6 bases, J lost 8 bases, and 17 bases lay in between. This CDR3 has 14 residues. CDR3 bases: TGTGCCAGCAGAAGAGGCGGTCAGTTTGAGCCCCAGCATTTT. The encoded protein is CASRRGGQFEPQHF.

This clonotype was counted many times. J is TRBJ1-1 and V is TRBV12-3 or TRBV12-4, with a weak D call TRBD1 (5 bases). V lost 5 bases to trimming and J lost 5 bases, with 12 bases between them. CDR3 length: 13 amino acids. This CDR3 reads CASSPRVETEAFF. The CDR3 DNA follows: TGTGCCAGCAGTCCCAGGGTGGAGACTGAAGCTTTCTTT.

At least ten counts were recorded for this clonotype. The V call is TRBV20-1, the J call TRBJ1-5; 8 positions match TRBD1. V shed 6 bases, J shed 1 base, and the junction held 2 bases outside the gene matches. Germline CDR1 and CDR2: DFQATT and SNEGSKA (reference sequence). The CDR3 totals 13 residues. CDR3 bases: TGCAGTGCACGGACAGGGAGCAATCAGCCCCAGCATTTT. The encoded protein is CSARTGSNQPQHF.

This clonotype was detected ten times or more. The CDR3 here is CASSLHASGRSEQYF. The CDR3 DNA sequence: TGTGCCAGCAGCTTACACGCTAGCGGGAGGAGCGAGCAGTACTTC. This chain connects TRBV11-1 to TRBJ2-7; 11 nucleotides line up with TRBD2. Trimming at V came to 2 bases and at J to 6 bases, leaving 6 bases not matched to a gene. CDR3 length: 15 amino acids. Per germline, CDR1 SGHAT and CDR2 FQDESV (reference sequence).

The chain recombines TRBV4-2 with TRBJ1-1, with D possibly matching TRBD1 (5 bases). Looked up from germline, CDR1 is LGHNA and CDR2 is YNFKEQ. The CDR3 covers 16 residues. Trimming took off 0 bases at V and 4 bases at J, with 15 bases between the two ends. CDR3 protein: CASSQDGTRGITEAFF. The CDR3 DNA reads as TGTGCCAGCAGCCAAGATGGGACCCGGGGAATCACTGAAGCTTTCTTT.

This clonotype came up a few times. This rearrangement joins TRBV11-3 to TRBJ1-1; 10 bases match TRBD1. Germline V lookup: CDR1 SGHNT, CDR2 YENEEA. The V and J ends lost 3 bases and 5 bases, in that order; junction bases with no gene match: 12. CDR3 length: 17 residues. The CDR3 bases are TGTGCCAGCAGCTTCCTCCGACAGGGGGCTTTGGATACTGAAGCTTTCTTT. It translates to CASSFLRQGALDTEAFF.

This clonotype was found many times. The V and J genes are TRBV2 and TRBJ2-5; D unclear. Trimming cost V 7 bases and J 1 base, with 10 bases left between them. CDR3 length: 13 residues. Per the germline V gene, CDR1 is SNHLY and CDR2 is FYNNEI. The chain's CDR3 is CASKPTFQETQYF. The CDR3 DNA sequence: TGTGCCAGCAAACCCACCTTCCAAGAGACCCAGTACTTC.

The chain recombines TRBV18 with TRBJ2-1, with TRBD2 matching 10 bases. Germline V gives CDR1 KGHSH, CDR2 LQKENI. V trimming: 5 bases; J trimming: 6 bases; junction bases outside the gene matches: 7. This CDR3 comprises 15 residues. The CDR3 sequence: CASSSGGATVNEQFF. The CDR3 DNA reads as TGTGCCAGCTCAAGCGGGGGGGCAACTGTCAATGAGCAGTTCTTC.

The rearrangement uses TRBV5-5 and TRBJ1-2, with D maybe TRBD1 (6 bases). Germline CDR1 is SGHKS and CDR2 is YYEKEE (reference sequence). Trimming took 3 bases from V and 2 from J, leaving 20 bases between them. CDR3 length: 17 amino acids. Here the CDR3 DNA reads TGTGCCAGCAGCTACAGCTCCTCAAACAGGGAAAACTATGGCTACACCTTC. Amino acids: CASSYSSSNRENYGYTF.